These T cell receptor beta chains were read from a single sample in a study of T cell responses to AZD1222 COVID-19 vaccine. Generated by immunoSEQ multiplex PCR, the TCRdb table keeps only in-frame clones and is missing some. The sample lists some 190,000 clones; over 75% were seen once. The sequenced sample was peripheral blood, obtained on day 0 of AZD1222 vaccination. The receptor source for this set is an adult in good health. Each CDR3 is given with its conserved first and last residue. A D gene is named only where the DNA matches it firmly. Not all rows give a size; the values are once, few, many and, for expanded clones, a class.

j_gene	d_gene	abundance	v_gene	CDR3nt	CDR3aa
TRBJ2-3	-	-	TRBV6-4	TGTGCCAGCAGTGAAGAAGGGTTCACAGATACGCAGTATTTT	CASSEEGFTDTQYF
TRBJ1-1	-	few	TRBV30	TGTGCCTGGAGTGAACAGGGAATTGAAGCTTTCTTT	CAWSEQGIEAFF
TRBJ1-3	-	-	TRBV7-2	TGTGCCAGCAGCTTAGCCGGGACAATCTCTGGAAACACCATATATTTT	CASSLAGTISGNTIYF
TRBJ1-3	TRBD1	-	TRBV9	TGTGCCAGCAGCGTAGATCCAGGGGGATACGGAAACACCATATATTTT	CASSVDPGGYGNTIYF
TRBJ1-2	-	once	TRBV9	TGTGCCAGCAGCACCTCTGGGGGGGGTGTTTTCGTTGGCTACACCTTC	CASSTSGGGVFVGYTF
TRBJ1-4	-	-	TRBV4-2	TGTGCCAGCAGCCAACCACGGGTCAGGGGAAATGAAAAACTGTTTTTT	CASSQPRVRGNEKLFF
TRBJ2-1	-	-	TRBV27	TGTGCCAGCAGTTTAAGTGGTACTCCCTTTAGTGAGCAGTTCTTC	CASSLSGTPFSEQFF
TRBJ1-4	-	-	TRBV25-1	TGTGCCAGCAGTGAATTCGTGTCGGAAAAACTGTTTTTT	CASSEFVSEKLFF
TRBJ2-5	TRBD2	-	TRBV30	TGTGCCTGGAGTGGAGGGACTAGCGTGGAAGAGACCCAGTACTTC	CAWSGGTSVEETQYF
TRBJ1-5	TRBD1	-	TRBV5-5	TGTGCCAGCAGCTCACGGGACAGAATAAATCAGCCCCAGCATTTT	CASSSRDRINQPQHF
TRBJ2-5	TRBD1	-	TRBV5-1	TGCGCCAGCAGCTTAATGGGGACAGGAGAGACCCAGTACTTC	CASSLMGTGETQYF